This is a list of T cell receptor beta chains from one sample in a study of blood T cell repertoires in COVID-19. Data came from immunoSEQ multiplex PCR; TCRdb stores just in-frame clones and leaves some out. The table lists 140,000 to 150,000 clones, approximately 84% of them singletons. The sample taken for sequencing was PBMCs or T cells enriched from blood (not recorded which). The receptors were sampled from a woman in her forties or fifties with acute COVID-19. CDR3s include the opening cysteine and the closing phenylalanine or tryptophan. The D gene is left open where the match is weak. A clone size is listed for some rows: how often the clone was seen (once, few, many), or a class if it is expanded.

v_gene: TRBV14; j_gene: TRBJ2-1; d_gene: TRBD1; abundance: .; CDR3aa: CASSQETGGIHEQFF; CDR3nt: TGTGCCAGCAGCCAAGAGACAGGGGGCATTCATGAGCAGTTCTTC
v_gene: TRBV6-6; j_gene: TRBJ2-7; d_gene: TRBD2; abundance: once; CDR3aa: CASSYSLAGDYEQYF; CDR3nt: TGTGCCAGCAGTTACTCTTTAGCGGGGGATTACGAGCAGTACTTC
v_gene: TRBV29-1; j_gene: TRBJ1-2; d_gene: TRBD1; abundance: once; CDR3aa: CSANTPSDRGVWYGYTF; CDR3nt: TGCAGCGCCAACACCCCATCGGACAGGGGGGTATGGTATGGCTACACCTTC
v_gene: TRBV7-7; j_gene: TRBJ2-5; d_gene: TRBD1; abundance: .; CDR3aa: CASSLGGRPQETQYF; CDR3nt: TGTGCCAGCAGCCTAGGGGGCAGGCCACAAGAGACCCAGTACTTC
v_gene: TRBV27; j_gene: TRBJ2-7; d_gene: .; abundance: .; CDR3aa: CASSLSAASETYEQYF; CDR3nt: TGTGCCAGCAGTTTATCGGCGGCTAGCGAGACCTACGAGCAGTACTTC
v_gene: TRBV27; j_gene: TRBJ2-1; d_gene: TRBD2; abundance: .; CDR3aa: CASSRDYHSYNEQFF; CDR3nt: TGTGCCAGCAGCAGGGACTACCACTCCTACAATGAGCAGTTCTTC
v_gene: TRBV6-5; j_gene: TRBJ1-6; d_gene: .; abundance: .; CDR3aa: CASRQTENSPLHF; CDR3nt: TGTGCCAGCAGACAGACAGAGAATTCACCCCTCCACTTT
v_gene: TRBV11-3; j_gene: TRBJ1-6; d_gene: TRBD1; abundance: once; CDR3aa: CASSSHTRTGGNSPLHF; CDR3nt: TGTGCCAGCAGCTCCCACACACGGACAGGGGGGAATTCACCCCTCCACTTT
v_gene: TRBV5-5; j_gene: TRBJ1-1; d_gene: .; abundance: .; CDR3aa: CASSLHWGDTEAFF; CDR3nt: TGTGCCAGCAGCTTGCATTGGGGGGACACTGAAGCTTTCTTT
v_gene: TRBV6-1; j_gene: TRBJ2-7; d_gene: TRBD1; abundance: once; CDR3aa: CASSDRGQPIYEQYF; CDR3nt: TGTGCCAGCAGTGACAGGGGACAGCCGATCTACGAGCAGTACTTC
v_gene: TRBV30; j_gene: TRBJ2-3; d_gene: .; abundance: .; CDR3aa: CAWSVSASTDTQYF; CDR3nt: TGTGCCTGGAGTGTAAGCGCGAGCACAGATACGCAGTATTTT
v_gene: TRBV7-9; j_gene: TRBJ2-3; d_gene: TRBD1; abundance: .; CDR3aa: CASSFDGGQGTDTQYF; CDR3nt: TGTGCCAGCAGCTTCGATGGGGGACAGGGGACAGATACGCAGTATTTT
v_gene: TRBV4-3; j_gene: TRBJ2-7; d_gene: TRBD2; abundance: .; CDR3aa: CASSQIGTSGMREQYF; CDR3nt: TGCGCCAGCAGCCAGATCGGGACTAGCGGGATGAGGGAGCAGTACTTC
v_gene: TRBV11-2; j_gene: TRBJ2-1; d_gene: TRBD2; abundance: .; CDR3aa: CASSLTRGGVNEQFF; CDR3nt: TGTGCCAGCAGCTTAACTCGGGGGGGGGTCAATGAGCAGTTCTTC
v_gene: TRBV7-2; j_gene: TRBJ2-7; d_gene: .; abundance: .; CDR3aa: CASSLAPLAGYEQYF; CDR3nt: TGTGCCAGCAGCTTAGCTCCCTTGGCGGGTTACGAGCAGTACTTC
v_gene: TRBV27; j_gene: TRBJ1-2; d_gene: TRBD1; abundance: .; CDR3aa: CASSSTTGSGYTF; CDR3nt: TGTGCCAGCAGCTCAACGACAGGGTCTGGCTACACCTTC
v_gene: TRBV3-1/TRBV3-2; j_gene: TRBJ2-3; d_gene: .; abundance: .; CDR3aa: CASSQVGSTDTQYF; CDR3nt: TGTGCCAGCAGCCAAGTGGGCAGCACAGATACGCAGTATTTT
v_gene: TRBV7-7; j_gene: TRBJ2-5; d_gene: TRBD2; abundance: .; CDR3aa: CASSPGTSGETQYF; CDR3nt: TGTGCCAGCAGCCCGGGGACTAGCGGGGAGACCCAGTACTTC
v_gene: TRBV5-1; j_gene: TRBJ2-2; d_gene: .; abundance: .; CDR3aa: CASSQDTSTGELFF; CDR3nt: TGCGCCAGCAGCCAGGACACCTCCACCGGGGAGCTGTTTTTT
v_gene: TRBV29-1; j_gene: TRBJ1-4; d_gene: .; abundance: .; CDR3aa: CSGITATNEKLFF; CDR3nt: TGCAGCGGTATTACGGCAACTAATGAAAAACTGTTTTTT
v_gene: TRBV7-9; j_gene: TRBJ2-1; d_gene: .; abundance: .; CDR3aa: CASSSTSLYNEQFF; CDR3nt: TGTGCCAGCAGCTCGACTTCCCTTTACAATGAGCAGTTCTTC
v_gene: TRBV6-5; j_gene: TRBJ2-5; d_gene: TRBD1; abundance: .; CDR3aa: CASSLQGGGETQYF; CDR3nt: TGTGCCAGCAGCCTACAGGGGGGAGGAGAGACCCAGTACTTC
v_gene: TRBV5-4; j_gene: TRBJ1-5; d_gene: .; abundance: .; CDR3aa: CASSAGVDQPQHF; CDR3nt: TGTGCCAGCAGCGCAGGGGTGGATCAGCCCCAGCATTTT
v_gene: TRBV5-5; j_gene: TRBJ2-5; d_gene: TRBD1; abundance: .; CDR3aa: CASSFSGQGEETQYF; CDR3nt: TGTGCCAGCAGCTTTTCCGGACAGGGTGAAGAGACCCAGTACTTC
v_gene: TRBV7-8; j_gene: TRBJ2-2; d_gene: TRBD2; abundance: .; CDR3aa: CASSLAIGTSGNTGELFF; CDR3nt: TGTGCCAGCAGCTTAGCGATAGGGACTAGCGGAAACACCGGGGAGCTGTTTTTT
v_gene: TRBV3-1/TRBV3-2; j_gene: TRBJ2-7; d_gene: .; abundance: .; CDR3aa: CASSQDWGAYRGSGEQYF; CDR3nt: TGTGCCAGCAGCCAAGACTGGGGAGCGTACCGAGGCTCGGGCGAGCAGTACTTC
v_gene: TRBV6-6; j_gene: TRBJ1-6; d_gene: TRBD1; abundance: .; CDR3aa: CASDRDNNISPLHF; CDR3nt: TGTGCCAGCGACAGGGATAACAATATTTCACCCCTCCACTTT
v_gene: TRBV27; j_gene: TRBJ1-3; d_gene: .; abundance: few; CDR3aa: CASSLATSSGNTIYF; CDR3nt: TGTGCCAGCAGTTTGGCCACCAGCTCTGGAAACACCATATATTTT
v_gene: TRBV5-4; j_gene: TRBJ2-7; d_gene: TRBD2; abundance: .; CDR3aa: CASSLGKMFAGDWDEQYF; CDR3nt: TGTGCCAGCAGCTTGGGAAAAATGTTTGCGGGAGATTGGGACGAGCAGTACTTC
v_gene: TRBV10-1; j_gene: TRBJ2-2; d_gene: .; abundance: .; CDR3aa: CASSDTGSGELFF; CDR3nt: TGCGCCAGCAGTGATACAGGCTCCGGGGAGCTGTTTTTT
v_gene: TRBV19; j_gene: TRBJ1-2; d_gene: TRBD1; abundance: .; CDR3aa: CASQPGQGRTGYGYTF; CDR3nt: TGTGCCAGTCAACCTGGACAGGGGCGGACTGGCTATGGCTACACCTTC
v_gene: TRBV27; j_gene: TRBJ1-1; d_gene: TRBD1; abundance: few; CDR3aa: CASSLRGRGVMNTEAFF; CDR3nt: TGTGCCAGCAGTCTAAGGGGCAGGGGGGTAATGAACACTGAAGCTTTCTTT
v_gene: TRBV24-1; j_gene: TRBJ1-2; d_gene: .; abundance: .; CDR3aa: CATSDPGRGGYGYTF; CDR3nt: TGTGCCACCAGTGATCCCGGGAGGGGGGGCTATGGCTACACCTTC
v_gene: TRBV2; j_gene: TRBJ1-6; d_gene: .; abundance: .; CDR3aa: CASTLTDYSPLHF; CDR3nt: TGTGCCAGCACCCTGACTGATTATTCACCCCTCCACTTT
v_gene: TRBV11-2; j_gene: TRBJ2-7; d_gene: TRBD2; abundance: .; CDR3aa: CASRGLAGDRFMEQYF; CDR3nt: TGTGCCAGCAGGGGACTAGCGGGAGATCGGTTTATGGAGCAGTACTTC
v_gene: TRBV30; j_gene: TRBJ1-6; d_gene: .; abundance: .; CDR3aa: CAWSVLGSRSPLHF; CDR3nt: TGTGCCTGGAGTGTACTCGGGTCGCGGTCACCCCTCCACTTT
v_gene: TRBV5-5; j_gene: TRBJ1-5; d_gene: TRBD1; abundance: .; CDR3aa: CASSWDRVNQPQHF; CDR3nt: TGTGCCAGCAGCTGGGACAGGGTTAATCAGCCCCAGCATTTT
v_gene: TRBV27; j_gene: TRBJ1-5; d_gene: TRBD1; abundance: .; CDR3aa: CASRGQGLQPQHF; CDR3nt: TGTGCCAGCAGAGGACAGGGGCTTCAGCCCCAGCATTTT
v_gene: TRBV3-1/TRBV3-2; j_gene: TRBJ2-1; d_gene: TRBD2; abundance: .; CDR3aa: CASSAKSSSGRTSNEQFF; CDR3nt: TGTGCCAGCAGCGCCAAATCTTCTAGCGGGAGGACTTCAAATGAGCAGTTCTTC
v_gene: TRBV9; j_gene: TRBJ1-2; d_gene: TRBD1; abundance: .; CDR3aa: CASSPREQGRGGYTF; CDR3nt: TGTGCCAGCAGCCCTAGGGAACAGGGGCGGGGTGGCTACACCTTC